Listed below are T cell receptor beta chains from one sample, sequenced in a study of blood T cell repertoires in COVID-19. Generated by immunoSEQ multiplex PCR, the TCRdb table keeps only in-frame clones and is missing some. Among some 240,000 clones listed, 80% to 85% were seen once. Sequencing was performed on peripheral blood. The receptors derive from a woman between 65 and 79 years old with COVID-19, enrolled during active disease. Each CDR3 is given with its conserved first and last residue. Fields, in order: D gene, clone size, V gene, J gene, CDR3 DNA, CDR3 protein. A D gene is named only where the DNA matches it firmly. Some rows mark clone size as missing; the rest say once, few, many or name a class of expanded clone.

d_call: TRBD1; clone_size: medium-sized; v_call: TRBV6-1; j_call: TRBJ2-7; cdr3_nt: TGTGCCAGCAGTGAAGAGGTAACAGGGGGATACGAGCAGTACTTC; cdr3_aa: CASSEEVTGGYEQYF
d_call: .; clone_size: .; v_call: TRBV18; j_call: TRBJ1-1; cdr3_nt: TGTGCCAGCTCACCTTCAGACATTGAAGCTTTCTTT; cdr3_aa: CASSPSDIEAFF
d_call: TRBD1; clone_size: .; v_call: TRBV4-3; j_call: TRBJ2-3; cdr3_nt: TGCGCCAGCAGCCCTAACCTCAAGGGGGGGACAGGGGGCCCAGATACGCAGTATTTT; cdr3_aa: CASSPNLKGGTGGPDTQYF
d_call: .; clone_size: .; v_call: TRBV28; j_call: TRBJ1-3; cdr3_nt: TGTGCCAGCAGTTTACTAAAAGGGGCTGGAAACACCATATATTTT; cdr3_aa: CASSLLKGAGNTIYF
d_call: .; clone_size: .; v_call: TRBV7-9; j_call: TRBJ1-2; cdr3_nt: TGTGCCAGCCAATTCGGACAGCAAGGGAGCTATGGCTACACCTTC; cdr3_aa: CASQFGQQGSYGYTF
d_call: .; clone_size: once; v_call: TRBV7-2; j_call: TRBJ2-1; cdr3_nt: TGTGCCAGCAGCTTAAGATTCAGCGCCGAGCAGTTCTTC; cdr3_aa: CASSLRFSAEQFF
d_call: TRBD2; clone_size: .; v_call: TRBV29-1; j_call: TRBJ2-3; cdr3_nt: TGCAGCGTTGAGGGTTTGAGACTAGCGGGAGGGCCGAGCACAGATACGCAGTATTTT; cdr3_aa: CSVEGLRLAGGPSTDTQYF
d_call: TRBD2; clone_size: .; v_call: TRBV5-1; j_call: TRBJ2-5; cdr3_nt: TGCGCCAGCAGCTTGGGCGGGGGCCAAGAGACCCAGTACTTC; cdr3_aa: CASSLGGGQETQYF
d_call: .; clone_size: few; v_call: TRBV2; j_call: TRBJ2-1; cdr3_nt: TGTGCCAGCAGTATACAGGGAGCCTACAATGAGCAGTTCTTC; cdr3_aa: CASSIQGAYNEQFF
d_call: .; clone_size: .; v_call: TRBV6-6; j_call: TRBJ2-3; cdr3_nt: TGTGCCAGCAGTTACCCTGGGACTTATACGCAGTATTTT; cdr3_aa: CASSYPGTYTQYF